Described below is a single T cell receptor (beta chain) sequence and its context. V was cut by 3 bases and J by 8 bases, with 13 bases left in between. There are 13 residues in the CDR3. Per germline, CDR1 LGHNT and CDR2 FRNRAP. This sample stems from a study of blood T cell repertoires in COVID-19. Authors' analysis steps: Using reference gene primer amplification, nucleated cell counts were estimated. TCRdb keeps only in-frame clones here, not all; method: immunoSEQ multiplex PCR. The D gene and trimming were derived from the DNA, and the V and J assignments and clone size from that table. The sample shows more than 450,000 clones, about 85% of them seen only once. Cohorts were assigned according to the clinical history that participants reported.

The V gene is TRBV12-5, the J gene TRBJ1-2; D is undetermined. The clonotype originates from a woman younger than 30 who had recovered from COVID-19. The sequencing sample was made of PBMCs or T cells enriched from blood (not recorded which). The CDR3 loop is CASGLLTEVGYTF. CDR3 DNA: TGTGCTAGTGGTTTATTGACGGAGGTCGGCTACACCTTC.